The 4 T cell receptor beta chains below were found in one sample sequenced in a study of blood T cell repertoires in COVID-19. Sequenced by immunoSEQ multiplex PCR; TCRdb stores in-frame clones only, minus some. The sample holds 150,000 to 200,000 clones, approximately 86% seen once. Sequenced: peripheral blood. The receptors originated from a woman of 80 years or more with active or convalescent COVID-19.

As DNA, the CDR3 is TGTGCCAGCAGTTACTCGAGGGCAGGCAAATATGGCTACACCTTC. Residues: CASSYSRAGKYGYTF. The chain joins TRBV6-2 or TRBV6-3 to TRBJ1-2; no clear D gene. This CDR3 is 15 amino acids long. Germline V lookup: CDR1 MNHEY, CDR2 SVGEGT. V was cut by 0 bases and J by 5 bases, with 13 bases left in between.

In this sample, this clone turned up once. The chain uses TRBV6-5 and TRBJ2-5; D gene ambiguous. Trimming took 6 bases from V and 3 from J, leaving 5 bases between them. Looked up from germline, CDR1 is MNHEY and CDR2 is SVGAGI. CDR3 length: 11 amino acids. CDR3 sequence reads: CASRIEETQYF. CDR3 nucleotides: TGTGCCAGCAGGATAGAAGAGACCCAGTACTTC.

This clone was seen a single time. J is TRBJ1-2 and V is TRBV9; 7 positions match TRBD1. The germline V gene has CDR1 SGDLS and CDR2 YYNGEE. V lost 0 bases to trimming and J lost 4 bases; unmatched junction nucleotides: 0. The CDR3 sequence is 13 residues long. The CDR3: CASSVGQGYGYTF. In nucleotides, the CDR3 is TGTGCCAGCAGCGTAGGACAGGGCTATGGCTACACCTTC. Using reference TRBV9 and TRBJ1-2 for the parts outside the CDR3, the full variable domain is DSGVTQTPKHLITATGQRVTLRCSPRSGDLSVYWYQQSLDQGLQFLIQYYNGEERAKGNILERFSAQQFPDLHSELNLSSLELGDSALYFCASSVGQGYGYTFGSGTRLTVV.

This chain uses TRBV5-1 with TRBJ1-2; a weak D match, TRBD1 (5 bases). Germline V CDR1 and CDR2: SGHRS, YFSETQ. V lost 4 bases, J lost 8 bases, and 18 bases lay in between. The CDR3 has 14 amino acids. The CDR3 coding sequence is TGCGCCAGCAGCACCGCGGCAGGGCAGGAAGGCTACACCTTC. It codes for CASSTAAGQEGYTF.